This T cell receptor beta chain was sequenced for a study of response to subunit inactivated influenza vaccine. Study-level results: The authors offered the suggestion that each seasonal influenza vaccination recruits few new T cells.

V lost 5 bases and J 3 bases, leaving 14 bases between the germline ends. CDR1 and CDR2 from the germline V gene are LNHDA and SQIVND (reference sequence). CDR3 size: 15 residues. This clonotype has only a few counts. Its antigen remains unknown. MiXCR, applied by TCRdb to the RT-PCR reads, yields one record per CDR3 protein. The sample lists 500,000 to 700,000 distinct CDR3 sequences; around a quarter were seen once. The same sample was also studied in work on T cells expressing NK-cell markers. That paper adds: The TCR beta cDNA came from 5'RACE template switching with UMIs. Repertoire data for TCR beta were derived from sorted T cells (CD3+CD56+NKG2C+, CD3+CD56+NKG2C- and CD3+CD56-NKG2C+). With respect to HCMV, most of the eight sequenced donors were seropositive, and one was seronegative. The authors restricted sorting to alpha-beta TCR T cells with an anti-gamma-delta TCR antibody in several experiments.

Sequencing used CD4+ T cells sorted from PBMCs, obtained 11 to 12 days after vaccination. The gene calls are TRBV19 and TRBJ1-5; D is possibly TRBD1 (6 bases). This TCR derives from a man aged 45-60 years who received an inactivated influenza vaccine. The CDR3 is CASSPRDRPNQPQHF. As DNA, the CDR3 is TGTGCCAGTAGTCCCCGCGACAGGCCCAATCAGCCCCAGCATTTT.